The following is a T cell receptor (beta chain) sequence with its context. No antigen is known for it. This sample's time point: cycle 4 day 1 (C4D1), after five to seven weeks of nivolumab. Each of the patients experienced relapse following autologous stem cell transplantation, and their brentuximab vedotin exposure differed. These data come from a study of PD-1 blockade in classical Hodgkin lymphoma. Study background: Nivolumab dosed at 3 mg/kg went to patients intravenously every 2 weeks. Broader study findings: Complete responders started with a diversity level that resembled newly diagnosed patients at baseline. By C4D1 there was a significant rise in CD4+ TCR diversity but not in CD8+ TCR diversity. It was reported that newly diagnosed patients had less baseline TCR diversity than healthy donors.

Only in-frame clones appear in the TCRdb table, and some are missing; sequencing was by immunoSEQ multiplex PCR. The sample lists roughly 24,000 clones, approximately 80% occurring once. With 2 bases clipped from V and 12 bases from J, the junction kept 11 bases outside the gene matches. The germline V gene has CDR1 MDHEN and CDR2 SYDVKM. CDR3 length equals 15 residues. This sample comprised peripheral blood mononuclear cells (PBMCs), obtained before the fourth cycle of nivolumab. The rearrangement uses TRBV28 and TRBJ2-1; 9 nucleotides match TRBD2. This TCR was sampled from a human donor with classical Hodgkin lymphoma. The DNA of the CDR3 is TGTGCCAGCAGTTTACAACTAGCGGGCCCCCTAGTGCAGTTCTTC. This codes for CASSLQLAGPLVQFF.